Below are 12 T cell receptor beta chains sequenced from a single sample in a study of blood T cell repertoires in COVID-19. The method was immunoSEQ multiplex PCR; TCRdb's version includes in-frame clones alone and lacks a portion of them. The sample records about 260,000 clones, about 90% being singletons. What was sequenced was peripheral blood. These receptors all stem from a woman between 45 and 60 years old with acute or convalescent COVID-19.

The genes are TRBV6-1 and TRBJ2-1; 10 bases fit TRBD2. The CDR3 is 14 amino acids. CDR1 is MNHNS, CDR2 SASEGT, per germline. J lost 15 bases, V lost 1 base, and 9 bases had no gene match. In nucleotides, the CDR3 is TGTGCCAGCAGTGAAGTGGTACTAGCGGGATTAGGGTTCTTC. This codes for CASSEVVLAGLGFF.

This clone has just one count. The chain couples TRBV7-2 to TRBJ2-3, with TRBD2 matching over 10 bases. CDR1 and CDR2 from the germline V gene are SGHTA and FQGNSA. V shed 6 bases and J 4 bases; nucleotides not matched to a gene: 7. The CDR3 totals 15 residues. The CDR3 region is CASSPAGLAPDTQYF. The CDR3 nucleotides read TGTGCCAGCAGTCCAGCGGGACTAGCGCCAGATACGCAGTATTTT.

This clone occurred once. The chain links TRBV12-3 or TRBV12-4 to TRBJ2-5; TRBD2 matches 7 bases. The CDR3 is 13 residues long. The J segment lost 6 bases and the V segment lost 7 bases, leaving 8 bases of the junction unmatched. CDR3 DNA sequence: TGTGCCAGCACCATGGCGGGAGAACAGACCCAGTACTTC. Protein sequence: CASTMAGEQTQYF.

For the CDR3, the DNA is TGTGCCAGCAGCCAAGATTGGGAAGCGGGAGGGCCTACCGGGGAGCTGTTTTTT. Protein sequence: CASSQDWEAGGPTGELFF. The chain carries TRBV3-1 (or the pseudogene TRBV3-2) and TRBJ2-2, with 10 bases fitting TRBD2. Per the germline V gene, CDR1 is LGHDT and CDR2 is YNNKEL (reference sequence). The V and J ends lost 0 bases and 5 bases, in that order; junction bases with no gene match: 9. The CDR3 length is 18 residues.

The chain employs TRBV5-6 and TRBJ1-2, with 9 bases lining up with TRBD1. Germline CDR1 SGHDT, CDR2 YYEEEE. Trimming removed 0 bases from V and 2 bases from J; junction bases left unmatched: 11. The CDR3 length is 18 residues. The CDR3 region has the DNA TGTGCCAGCAGCTTGGATGATGGGGACAGGGTCCGAAACTATGGCTACACCTTC. This encodes CASSLDDGDRVRNYGYTF.

The chain recombines TRBV25-1 with TRBJ2-1; TRBD1 might be the D (6 bases). The CDR3 totals 13 residues. V dropped 7 bases and J dropped 7 bases, with 14 bases sitting between them. CDR1 is MGHDK and CDR2 is SYGVNS in the germline V gene. CDR3 DNA: TGTGCCAGCACTCTAGCAGGGGTGAATGAGCAGTTCTTC. It yields the protein CASTLAGVNEQFF.

The chain combines TRBV7-9 with TRBJ2-5, with 8 nucleotides matching TRBD1. Trimming cost V 4 bases and J 11 bases; bases outside gene matches: 6. The CDR3 extends over 12 amino acids. Germline V gives CDR1 SEHNR, CDR2 FQNEAQ (reference sequence). The CDR3, as DNA: TGTGCCAGCAGCTCATTCCGACAGGGGCAGTACTTC. Its translation: CASSSFRQGQYF.

The V and J genes are TRBV10-3 and TRBJ1-3; the match to TRBD1 covers 8 bases. The ends lost 4 bases at V and 1 base at J; junction bases unmatched: 9. The CDR3 sequence is 17 residues long. Germline CDR1 ENHRY, CDR2 SYGVKD. The CDR3 DNA is TGTGCCATCAGTGGCGGGAGACAGGGGCCTTCTGGAAACACCATATATTTT. Translated, it gives CAISGGRQGPSGNTIYF.

Many counts were recorded for this clone. The rearrangement uses TRBV7-9 and TRBJ2-2, with a weak D call TRBD2 (6 bases). Germline CDR1 and CDR2: SEHNR and FQNEAQ (reference sequence). This CDR3 is built from 18 residues. The germline V and J ends were trimmed by 9 bases and 3 bases, with 26 bases remaining between them. The CDR3 is CASPGRTGGVADTGELFF. The CDR3 DNA follows: TGTGCCAGTCCGGGCCGGACCGGGGGAGTAGCGGACACCGGGGAGCTGTTTTTT.

This chain links TRBV18 with TRBJ2-7, with TRBD2 as a possible D gene (6 bases). V lost 4 bases and J 4 bases, leaving 11 bases between the germline ends. The CDR3 consists of 13 residues. The germline gives CDR1 KGHSH, CDR2 LQKENI. CDR3 in DNA: TGTGCCAGCTCACTCGGACTACCGTACGAGCAGTACTTC. Amino acids: CASSLGLPYEQYF. The full variable domain, rest sourced from reference TRBV18 and TRBJ2-7, is NAGVMQNPRHLVRRRGQEARLRCSPMKGHSHVYWYRQLPEEGLKFMVYLQKENIIDESGMPKERFSAEFPKEGPSILRIQQVVRGDSAAYFCASSLGLPYEQYFGPGTRLTVT.

J is TRBJ2-4 and V is TRBV6-5, with TRBD1 matching 8 bases. CDR3 size: 14 residues. J gave up 8 bases and V 5 bases, and 8 bases lay outside the gene matches. Per germline, CDR1 MNHEY and CDR2 SVGAGI. Here the CDR3 DNA reads TGTGCCAGCAGTCTCGGACAGGGTGTGGACATTCAGTACTTC. Its protein product is CASSLGQGVDIQYF.

The chain links TRBV10-3 to TRBJ2-7, with 9 bases that match TRBD1. This CDR3 spans 15 amino acids. V trimming: 0 bases; J trimming: 5 bases; junction bases outside the gene matches: 5. Germline assignment: CDR1 ENHRY and CDR2 SYGVKD. CDR3 amino acids: CAISESRQGEDEQYF. The CDR3 nucleotides are TGTGCCATCAGTGAGTCCAGACAGGGGGAGGACGAGCAGTACTTC.